The sequence of this TCR beta chain was determined in a study of OX40 agonist ivuxolimab in advanced cancers. Study at large: Subjects had a mean age of about 57 years, with a range of 23 to 79; around 84% were male. Findings and limits, study-wide: The study did not work out the antigen specificity of the expanded peripheral T cells. Expanded clones were, on average, more numerous in CD8+ T cells than in CD4+.

This CDR3 has 12 amino acids. Germline CDR1 reads MNHNS; CDR2 reads SASEGT. V was cut by 4 bases and J by 3 bases, with 5 bases left in between. On this clone itself: Its specificity is unknown.

At cycle 4 day 1, cycle 7 day 1, and baseline, blood was sampled. Libraries were prepared by immunoSEQ multiplex PCR; TCRdb keeps only in-frame clonotypes and omits some of them. The sample has some 64,000 clones, approximately 90% seen once. This TCR derives from an adult with an advanced solid tumor such as melanoma, head and neck, liver or kidney cancer. V and J are TRBV6-1 and TRBJ2-3; D not certain. This material consisted of CD4+ or CD8+ T cells sorted from blood, taken in a trial of the OX40 agonist ivuxolimab. The CDR3 sequence is CASSALTDTQYF. The CDR3 DNA reads as TGTGCCAGCAGTGCGTTAACAGATACGCAGTATTTT.